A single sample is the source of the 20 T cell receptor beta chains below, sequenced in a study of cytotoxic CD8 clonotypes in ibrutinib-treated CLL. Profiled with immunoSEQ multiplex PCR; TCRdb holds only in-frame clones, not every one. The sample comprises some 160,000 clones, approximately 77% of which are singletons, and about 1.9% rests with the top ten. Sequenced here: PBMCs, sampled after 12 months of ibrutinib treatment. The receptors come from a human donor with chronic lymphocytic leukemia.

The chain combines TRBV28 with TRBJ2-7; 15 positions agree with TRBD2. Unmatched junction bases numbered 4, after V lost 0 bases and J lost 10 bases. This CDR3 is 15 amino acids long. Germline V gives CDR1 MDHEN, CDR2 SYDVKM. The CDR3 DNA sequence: TGTGCCAGCAGTTTATGGCGGACTAGCGGGAGGGACCAGTACTTC. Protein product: CASSLWRTSGRDQYF.

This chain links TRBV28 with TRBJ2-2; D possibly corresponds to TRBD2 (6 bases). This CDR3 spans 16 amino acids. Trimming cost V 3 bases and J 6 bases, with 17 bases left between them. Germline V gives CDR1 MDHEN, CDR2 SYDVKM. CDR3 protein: CASSFPGYPGAGELFF. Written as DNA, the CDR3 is TGTGCCAGCAGTTTTCCGGGCTACCCGGGAGCCGGGGAGCTGTTTTTT.

CDR3 in amino acids: CASSISPGRGDTEAFF. In DNA form, the CDR3 reads TGTGCCAGTAGTATTTCCCCCGGCAGGGGGGACACTGAAGCTTTCTTT. The chain carries TRBV19 and TRBJ1-1, with 7 bases identical to TRBD1. V lost 3 bases to trimming and J lost 3 bases; unmatched junction nucleotides: 10. Germline CDR1 reads LNHDA; CDR2 reads SQIVND (reference sequence). The CDR3 contains 16 residues.

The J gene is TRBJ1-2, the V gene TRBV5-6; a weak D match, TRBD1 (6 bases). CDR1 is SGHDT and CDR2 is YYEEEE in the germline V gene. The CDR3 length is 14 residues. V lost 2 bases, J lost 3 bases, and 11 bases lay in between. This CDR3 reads CASSLRGGHYGYTF. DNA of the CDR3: TGTGCCAGCAGCTTAAGAGGGGGACACTATGGCTACACCTTC.

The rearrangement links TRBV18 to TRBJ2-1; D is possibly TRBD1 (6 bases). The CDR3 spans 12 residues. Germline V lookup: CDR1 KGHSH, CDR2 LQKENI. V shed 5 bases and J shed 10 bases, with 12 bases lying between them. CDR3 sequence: CASSRGGWEQFF. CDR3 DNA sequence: TGTGCCAGCTCAAGAGGGGGATGGGAGCAGTTCTTC.

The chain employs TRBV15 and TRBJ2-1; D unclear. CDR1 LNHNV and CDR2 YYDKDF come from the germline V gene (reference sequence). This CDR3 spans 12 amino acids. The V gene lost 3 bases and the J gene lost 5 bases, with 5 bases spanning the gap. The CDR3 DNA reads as TGTGCCACCAGCAGTGAGAACAATGAGCAGTTCTTC. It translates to CATSSENNEQFF. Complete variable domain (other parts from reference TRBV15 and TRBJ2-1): DAMVIQNPRYQVTQFGKPVTLSCSQTLNHNVMYWYQQKSSQAPKLLFHYYDKDFNNEADTPDNFQSRRPNTSFCFLDIRSPGLGDTAMYLCATSSENNEQFFGPGTRLTVL.

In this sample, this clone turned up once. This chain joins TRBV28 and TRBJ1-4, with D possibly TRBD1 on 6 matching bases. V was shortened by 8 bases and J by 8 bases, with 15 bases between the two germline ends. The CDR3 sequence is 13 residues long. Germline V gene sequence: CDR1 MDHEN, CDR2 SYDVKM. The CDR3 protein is CASGSGDKEKLFF. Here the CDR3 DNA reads TGTGCCAGCGGGTCAGGGGACAAAGAAAAACTGTTTTTT. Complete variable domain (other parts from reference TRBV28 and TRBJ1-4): DVKVTQSSRYLVKRTGEKVFLECVQDMDHENMFWYRQDPGLGLRLIYFSYDVKMKEKGDIPEGYSVSREKKERFSLILESASTNQTSMYLCASGSGDKEKLFFGSGTQLSVL.

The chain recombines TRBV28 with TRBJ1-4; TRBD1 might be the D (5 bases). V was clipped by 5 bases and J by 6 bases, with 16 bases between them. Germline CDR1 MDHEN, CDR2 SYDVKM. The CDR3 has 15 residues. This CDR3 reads CASSAYTSGHEKLFF. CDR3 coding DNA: TGTGCCAGCAGTGCTTACACATCGGGGCATGAAAAACTGTTTTTT.

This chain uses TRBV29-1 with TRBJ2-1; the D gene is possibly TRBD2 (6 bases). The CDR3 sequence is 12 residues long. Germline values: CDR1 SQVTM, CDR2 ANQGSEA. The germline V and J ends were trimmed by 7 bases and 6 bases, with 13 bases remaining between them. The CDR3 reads CSASPSANEQFF. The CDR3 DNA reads TGCAGCGCCTCCCCTAGCGCCAATGAGCAGTTCTTC.

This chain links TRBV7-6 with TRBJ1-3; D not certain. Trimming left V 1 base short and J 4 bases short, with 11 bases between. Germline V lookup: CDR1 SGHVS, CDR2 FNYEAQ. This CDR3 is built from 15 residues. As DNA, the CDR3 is TGTGCCAGCAGCTTAGAAAGGCGATCCGGAAACACCATATATTTT. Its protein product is CASSLERRSGNTIYF.

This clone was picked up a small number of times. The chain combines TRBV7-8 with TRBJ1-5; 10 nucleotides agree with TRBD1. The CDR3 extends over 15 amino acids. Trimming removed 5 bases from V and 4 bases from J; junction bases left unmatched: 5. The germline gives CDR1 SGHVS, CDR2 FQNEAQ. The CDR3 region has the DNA TGTGCCAGCAGCCTCCGGACAGGGGGGAATCAGCCCCAGCATTTT. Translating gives CASSLRTGGNQPQHF.

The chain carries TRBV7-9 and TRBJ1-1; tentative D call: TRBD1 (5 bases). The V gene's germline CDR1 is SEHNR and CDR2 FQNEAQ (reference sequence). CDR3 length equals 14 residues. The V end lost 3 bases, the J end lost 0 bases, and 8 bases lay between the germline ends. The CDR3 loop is CASSFLGVNTEAFF. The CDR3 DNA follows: TGTGCCAGCAGCTTCCTAGGGGTGAACACTGAAGCTTTCTTT.

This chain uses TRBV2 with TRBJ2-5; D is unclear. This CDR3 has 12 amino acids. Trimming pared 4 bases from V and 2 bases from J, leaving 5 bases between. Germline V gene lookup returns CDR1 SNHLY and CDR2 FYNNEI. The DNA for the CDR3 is TGTGCCAGCAGTGGTCCGCAAGAGACCCAGTACTTC. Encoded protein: CASSGPQETQYF. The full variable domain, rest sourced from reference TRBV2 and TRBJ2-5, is EPEVTQTPSHQVTQMGQEVILRCVPISNHLYFYWYRQILGQKVEFLVSFYNNEISEKSEIFDDQFSVERPDGSNFTLKIRSTKLEDSAMYFCASSGPQETQYFGPGTRLLVL.

The CDR3 nucleotides are TGTGCCAGCAGCTGGACAGGGGAATCCTACAATGAGCAGTTCTTC. Translated, it gives CASSWTGESYNEQFF. The chain joins TRBV11-3 to TRBJ2-1; 9 bases align to TRBD1. The CDR3 consists of 15 residues. Germline CDR1 and CDR2: SGHNT and YENEEA. V shed 4 bases and J 1 base; nucleotides not matched to a gene: 2.

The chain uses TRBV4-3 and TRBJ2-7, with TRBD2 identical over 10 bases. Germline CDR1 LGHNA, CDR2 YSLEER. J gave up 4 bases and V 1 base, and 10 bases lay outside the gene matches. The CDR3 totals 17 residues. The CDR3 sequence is CASSQASPGLAIYEQYF. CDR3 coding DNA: TGCGCCAGCAGCCAAGCTTCGCCGGGACTAGCGATATACGAGCAGTACTTC.

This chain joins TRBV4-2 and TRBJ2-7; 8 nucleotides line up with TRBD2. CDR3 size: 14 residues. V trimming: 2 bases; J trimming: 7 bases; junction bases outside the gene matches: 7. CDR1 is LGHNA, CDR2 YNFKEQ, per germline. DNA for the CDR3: TGTGCCAGCAGCCAAAGAGGGGGACTAGGTGAGCAGTACTTC. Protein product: CASSQRGGLGEQYF.

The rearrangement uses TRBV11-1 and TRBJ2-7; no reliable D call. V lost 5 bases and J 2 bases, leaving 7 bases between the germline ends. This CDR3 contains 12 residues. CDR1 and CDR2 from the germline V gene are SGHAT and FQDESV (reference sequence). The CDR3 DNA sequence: TGTGCCAGCAGCGCCGACACCTACGAGCAGTACTTC. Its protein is CASSADTYEQYF.

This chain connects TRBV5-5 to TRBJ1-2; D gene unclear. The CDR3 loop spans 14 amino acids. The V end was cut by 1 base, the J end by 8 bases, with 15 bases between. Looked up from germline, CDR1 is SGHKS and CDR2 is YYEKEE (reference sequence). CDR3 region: CASSLRSGVGGYTF. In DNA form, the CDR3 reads TGTGCCAGCAGCTTGAGGTCAGGTGTTGGAGGCTACACCTTC.

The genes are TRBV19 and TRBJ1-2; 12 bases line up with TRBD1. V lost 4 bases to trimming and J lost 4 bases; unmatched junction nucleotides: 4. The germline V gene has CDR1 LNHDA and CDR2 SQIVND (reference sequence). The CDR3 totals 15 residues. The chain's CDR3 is CASSSGTGGLYGYTF. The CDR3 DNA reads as TGTGCCAGTAGTAGCGGGACAGGGGGCCTCTATGGCTACACCTTC.

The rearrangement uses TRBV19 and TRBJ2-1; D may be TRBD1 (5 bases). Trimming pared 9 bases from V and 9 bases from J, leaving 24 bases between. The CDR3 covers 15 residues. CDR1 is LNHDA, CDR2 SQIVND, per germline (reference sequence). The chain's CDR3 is CASRQGIVDPGEQFF. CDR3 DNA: TGTGCCAGCCGCCAGGGTATAGTTGATCCTGGTGAGCAGTTCTTC.